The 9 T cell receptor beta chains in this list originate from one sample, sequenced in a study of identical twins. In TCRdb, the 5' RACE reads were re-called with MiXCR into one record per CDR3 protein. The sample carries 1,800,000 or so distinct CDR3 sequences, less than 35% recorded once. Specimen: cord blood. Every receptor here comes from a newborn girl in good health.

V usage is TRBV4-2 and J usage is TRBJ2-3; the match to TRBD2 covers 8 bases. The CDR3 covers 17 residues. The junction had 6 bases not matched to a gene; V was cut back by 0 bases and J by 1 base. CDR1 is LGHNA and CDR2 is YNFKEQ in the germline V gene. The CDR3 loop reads CASSQEGTRGGTDTQYF. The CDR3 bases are TGTGCCAGCAGCCAAGAAGGGACTAGAGGGGGCACAGATACGCAGTATTTT.

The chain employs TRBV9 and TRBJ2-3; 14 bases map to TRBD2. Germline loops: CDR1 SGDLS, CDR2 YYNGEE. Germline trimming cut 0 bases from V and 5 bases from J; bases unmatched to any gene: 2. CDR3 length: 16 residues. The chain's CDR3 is CASSVGGTSGRDTQYF. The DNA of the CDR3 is TGTGCCAGCAGCGTAGGCGGGACTAGCGGGAGAGATACGCAGTATTTT.

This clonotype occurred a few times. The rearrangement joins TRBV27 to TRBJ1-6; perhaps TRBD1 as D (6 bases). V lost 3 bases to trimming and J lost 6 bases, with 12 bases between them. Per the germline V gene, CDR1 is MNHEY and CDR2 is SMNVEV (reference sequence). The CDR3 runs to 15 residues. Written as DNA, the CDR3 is TGTGCCAGCAGTTTCGACAGGTTGGGTAATTCACCCCTCCACTTT. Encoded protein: CASSFDRLGNSPLHF.

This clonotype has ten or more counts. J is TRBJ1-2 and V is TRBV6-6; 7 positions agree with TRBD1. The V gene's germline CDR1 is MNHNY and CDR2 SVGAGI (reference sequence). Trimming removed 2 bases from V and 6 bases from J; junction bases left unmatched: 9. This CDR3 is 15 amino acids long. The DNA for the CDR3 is TGTGCCAGCAGTTACAGCGACAGGGTAATGGATGGCTACACCTTC. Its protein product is CASSYSDRVMDGYTF.

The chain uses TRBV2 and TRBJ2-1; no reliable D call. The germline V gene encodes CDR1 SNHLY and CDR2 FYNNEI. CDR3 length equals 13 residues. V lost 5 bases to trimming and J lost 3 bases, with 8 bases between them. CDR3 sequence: CASSPYYYNEQFF. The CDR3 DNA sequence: TGTGCCAGCAGTCCTTACTACTACAATGAGCAGTTCTTC.

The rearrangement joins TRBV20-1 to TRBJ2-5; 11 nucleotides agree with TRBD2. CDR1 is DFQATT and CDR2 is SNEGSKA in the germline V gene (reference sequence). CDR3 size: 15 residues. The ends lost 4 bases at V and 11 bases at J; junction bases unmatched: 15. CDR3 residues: CSATLLAGGPQEQYF. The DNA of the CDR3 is TGCAGTGCTACCCTCTTAGCGGGGGGGCCTCAGGAGCAGTACTTC.

Written as DNA, the CDR3 is TGTGCCAGCAGCTCGGGACTTTCTGGAAACACCATATATTTT. This codes for CASSSGLSGNTIYF. The chain couples TRBV11-2 to TRBJ1-3; weak D call: TRBD1 (5 bases). The germline gives CDR1 SGHAT, CDR2 FQNNGV. This CDR3 is built from 14 residues. The V and J ends lost 4 bases and 1 base respectively, with 8 bases between them.

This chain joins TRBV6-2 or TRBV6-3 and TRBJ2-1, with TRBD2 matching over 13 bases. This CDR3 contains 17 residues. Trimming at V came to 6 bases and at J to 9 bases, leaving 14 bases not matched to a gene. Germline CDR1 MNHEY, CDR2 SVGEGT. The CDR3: CASRDGPGLAGYGEQFF. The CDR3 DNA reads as TGTGCCAGCAGGGACGGGCCGGGACTAGCGGGATATGGTGAGCAGTTCTTC.

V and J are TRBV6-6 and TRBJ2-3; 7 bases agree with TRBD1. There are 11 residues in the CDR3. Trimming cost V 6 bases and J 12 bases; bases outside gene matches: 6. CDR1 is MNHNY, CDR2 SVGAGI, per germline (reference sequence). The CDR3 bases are TGTGCCAGCAGAATACAGGGGTATCAGTATTTT. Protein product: CASRIQGYQYF.